This T cell receptor (beta chain) was found in a study of blood T cell repertoires in COVID-19. The CDR3 length is 14 residues. Trimming stripped 1 base from V and 10 bases from J, with 16 bases between. CDR1 SNHLY and CDR2 FYNNEI come from the germline V gene. Profiling relied on immunoSEQ multiplex PCR, and the TCRdb table lists in-frame clones only, not all of them. Among about 80,000 clones listed, about 80% were seen once. The receptor's source is a man older than 75 with acute or convalescent COVID-19. The chain carries TRBV2 and TRBJ1-1, with D tentatively TRBD1 (6 bases). The source material was peripheral blood. CDR3 residues: CASSEGRDRLRAFF. The CDR3 coding sequence is TGTGCCAGCAGTGAAGGTCGTGACAGGCTGCGAGCTTTCTTT.